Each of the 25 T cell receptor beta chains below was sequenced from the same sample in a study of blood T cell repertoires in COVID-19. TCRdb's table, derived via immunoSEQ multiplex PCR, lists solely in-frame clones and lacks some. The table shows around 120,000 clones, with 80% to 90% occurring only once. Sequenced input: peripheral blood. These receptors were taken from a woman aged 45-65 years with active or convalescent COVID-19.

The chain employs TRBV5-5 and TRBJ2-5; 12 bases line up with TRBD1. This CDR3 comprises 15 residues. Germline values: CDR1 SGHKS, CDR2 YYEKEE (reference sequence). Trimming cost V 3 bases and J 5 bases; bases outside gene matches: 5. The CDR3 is CASSSGTGGRETQYF. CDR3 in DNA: TGTGCCAGCAGCTCCGGGACAGGGGGCCGGGAGACCCAGTACTTC.

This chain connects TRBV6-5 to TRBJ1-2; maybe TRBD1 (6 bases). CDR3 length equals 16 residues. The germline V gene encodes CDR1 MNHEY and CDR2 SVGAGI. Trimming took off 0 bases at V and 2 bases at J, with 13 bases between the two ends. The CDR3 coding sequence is TGTGCCAGCAGTTACTCGATGACAGGATTAAACTATGGCTACACCTTC. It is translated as CASSYSMTGLNYGYTF.

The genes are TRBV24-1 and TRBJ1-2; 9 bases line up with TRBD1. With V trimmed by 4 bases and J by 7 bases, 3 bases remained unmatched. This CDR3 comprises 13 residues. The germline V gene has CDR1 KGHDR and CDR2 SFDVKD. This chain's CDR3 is CATSEGTGSGYTF. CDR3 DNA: TGTGCCACCAGTGAAGGGACAGGGTCTGGCTACACCTTC.

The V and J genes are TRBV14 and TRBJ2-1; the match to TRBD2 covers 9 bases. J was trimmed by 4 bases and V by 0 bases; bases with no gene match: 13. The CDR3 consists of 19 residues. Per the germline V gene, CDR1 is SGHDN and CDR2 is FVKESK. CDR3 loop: CASSQEGLLAGTLYNEQFF. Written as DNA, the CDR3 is TGTGCCAGCAGCCAAGAAGGGTTACTAGCGGGTACCCTTTACAATGAGCAGTTCTTC.

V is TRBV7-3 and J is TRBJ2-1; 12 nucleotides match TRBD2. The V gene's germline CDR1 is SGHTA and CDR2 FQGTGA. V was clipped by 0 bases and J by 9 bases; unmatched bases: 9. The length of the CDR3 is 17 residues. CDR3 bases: TGTGCCAGCAGCTTAACAGCTAGCGGGAGGGGAATAAGTGAGCAGTTCTTC. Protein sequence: CASSLTASGRGISEQFF. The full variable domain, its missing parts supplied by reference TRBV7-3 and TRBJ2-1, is GAGVSQTPSNKVTEKGKYVELRCDPISGHTALYWYRQSLGQGPEFLIYFQGTGAADDSGLPNDRFFAVRPEGSVSTLKIQRTERGDSAVYLCASSLTASGRGISEQFFGPGTRLTVL.

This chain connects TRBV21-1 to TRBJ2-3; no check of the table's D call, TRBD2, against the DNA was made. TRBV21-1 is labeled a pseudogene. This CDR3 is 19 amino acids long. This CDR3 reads CASSKRGLAGDGVTDTQYF. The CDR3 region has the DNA TGTGCCAGCAGCAAACGGGGACTAGCGGGAGATGGGGTCACAGATACGCAGTATTTT.

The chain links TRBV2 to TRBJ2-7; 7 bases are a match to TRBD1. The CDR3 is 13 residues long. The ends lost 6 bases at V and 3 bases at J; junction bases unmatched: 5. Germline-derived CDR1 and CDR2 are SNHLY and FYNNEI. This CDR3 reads CASRGQRVYEQYF. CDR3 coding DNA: TGTGCCAGCAGGGGACAGCGAGTCTACGAGCAGTACTTC.

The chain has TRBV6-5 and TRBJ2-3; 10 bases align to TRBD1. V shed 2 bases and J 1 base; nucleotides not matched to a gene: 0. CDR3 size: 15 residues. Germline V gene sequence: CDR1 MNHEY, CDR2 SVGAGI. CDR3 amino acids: CASSYGQGGTDTQYF. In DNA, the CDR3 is TGTGCCAGCAGTTACGGACAGGGGGGCACAGATACGCAGTATTTT.

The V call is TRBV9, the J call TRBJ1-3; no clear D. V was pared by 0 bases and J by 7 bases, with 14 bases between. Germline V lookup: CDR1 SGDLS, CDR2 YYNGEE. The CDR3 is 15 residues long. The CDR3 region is CASSVGHEPENTIYF. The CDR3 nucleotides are TGTGCCAGCAGCGTAGGCCACGAGCCCGAGAACACCATATATTTT.

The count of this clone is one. The CDR3 DNA reads TGCAGCGGTCGACAGGGGGCCAGGGGAGCTTTCTTT. It translates to CSGRQGARGAFF. V gene TRBV29-1 combines with J gene TRBJ1-1, with 10 nucleotides matching TRBD1. Germline V gene lookup returns CDR1 SQVTM and CDR2 ANQGSEA. The V segment lost 7 bases and the J segment 10 bases; nucleotides outside the gene matches: 9. The CDR3 runs to 12 residues.

The CDR3 bases are TGTGCCAGCAGTTACCCCCCCGGGACAGTCTCCTACGAGCAGTACTTC. Encoded protein: CASSYPPGTVSYEQYF. This chain joins TRBV6-6 and TRBJ2-7; 7 bases are a match to TRBD1. Germline V lookup: CDR1 MNHNY, CDR2 SVGAGI (reference sequence). The CDR3 loop spans 16 amino acids. V gave up 2 bases and J gave up 0 bases; unmatched junction bases: 7.

This chain's CDR3 is CASSTSIPVDEQYF. CDR3 sequence (DNA): TGTGCCAGCAGCACTTCTATCCCGGTAGACGAGCAGTACTTC. The chain combines TRBV7-9 with TRBJ2-7; no firm D call. CDR1 SEHNR and CDR2 FQNEAQ come from the germline V gene (reference sequence). Trimming pared 5 bases from V and 5 bases from J, leaving 16 bases between. This CDR3 region has 14 residues. Filled out from reference TRBV7-9 and TRBJ2-7, the complete variable domain reads DTGVSQNPRHKITKRGQNVTFRCDPISEHNRLYWYRQTLGQGPEFLTYFQNEAQLEKSRLLSDRFSAERPKGSFSTLEIQRTEQGDSAMYLCASSTSIPVDEQYFGPGTRLTVT.

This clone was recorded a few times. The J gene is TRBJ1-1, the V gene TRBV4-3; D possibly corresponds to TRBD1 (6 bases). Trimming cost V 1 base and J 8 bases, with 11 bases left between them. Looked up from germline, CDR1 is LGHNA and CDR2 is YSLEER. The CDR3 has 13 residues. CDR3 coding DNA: TGCGCCAGCAGCCAAGTGGGGACATCCGAAGCTTTCTTT. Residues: CASSQVGTSEAFF.

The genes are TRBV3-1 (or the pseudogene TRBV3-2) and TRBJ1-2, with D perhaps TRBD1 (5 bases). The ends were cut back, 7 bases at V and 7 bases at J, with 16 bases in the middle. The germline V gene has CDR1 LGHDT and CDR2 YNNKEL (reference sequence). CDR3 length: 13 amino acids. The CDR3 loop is CASKGLGEGGYTF. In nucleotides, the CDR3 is TGTGCCAGCAAGGGACTAGGGGAGGGTGGCTACACCTTC.

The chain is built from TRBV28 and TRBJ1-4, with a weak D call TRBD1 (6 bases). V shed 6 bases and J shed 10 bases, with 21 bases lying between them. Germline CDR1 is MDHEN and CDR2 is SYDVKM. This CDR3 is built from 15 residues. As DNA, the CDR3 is TGTGCCAGCAGCGAGTCCGGACCATGGGGGCTAAAACTGTTTTTT. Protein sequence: CASSESGPWGLKLFF.

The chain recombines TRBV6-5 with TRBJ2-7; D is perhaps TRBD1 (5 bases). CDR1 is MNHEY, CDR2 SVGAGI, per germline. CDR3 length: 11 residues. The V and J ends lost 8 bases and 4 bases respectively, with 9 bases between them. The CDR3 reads CASPTVYEQYF. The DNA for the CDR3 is TGTGCCAGCCCGACAGTGTACGAGCAGTACTTC.

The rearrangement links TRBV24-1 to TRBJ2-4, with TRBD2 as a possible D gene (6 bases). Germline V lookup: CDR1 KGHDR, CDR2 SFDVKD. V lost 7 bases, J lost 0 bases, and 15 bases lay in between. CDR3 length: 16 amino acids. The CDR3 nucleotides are TGTGCCACCAGCCGATACGGGACTCGAGCCAAAAACATTCAGTACTTC. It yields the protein CATSRYGTRAKNIQYF.

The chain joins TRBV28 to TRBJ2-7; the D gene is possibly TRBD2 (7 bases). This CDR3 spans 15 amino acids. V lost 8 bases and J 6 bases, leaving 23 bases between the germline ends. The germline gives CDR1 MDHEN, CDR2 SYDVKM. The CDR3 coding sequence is TGTGCCAGCGGGCACGGGGGGCGGGTAGGTCGCGAGCAGTACTTC. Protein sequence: CASGHGGRVGREQYF.

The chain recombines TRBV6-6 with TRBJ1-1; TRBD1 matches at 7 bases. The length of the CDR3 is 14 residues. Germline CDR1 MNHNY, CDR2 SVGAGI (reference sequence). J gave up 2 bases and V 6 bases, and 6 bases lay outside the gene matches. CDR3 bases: TGTGCCAGCAGCCTCGGGACAGCAAACACTGAAGCTTTCTTT. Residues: CASSLGTANTEAFF.

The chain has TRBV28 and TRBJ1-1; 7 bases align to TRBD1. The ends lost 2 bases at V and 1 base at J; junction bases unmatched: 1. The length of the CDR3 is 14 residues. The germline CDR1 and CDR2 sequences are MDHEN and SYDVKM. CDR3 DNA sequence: TGTGCCAGCAGTTTACAGGGGGAGAACACTGAAGCTTTCTTT. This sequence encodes CASSLQGENTEAFF.

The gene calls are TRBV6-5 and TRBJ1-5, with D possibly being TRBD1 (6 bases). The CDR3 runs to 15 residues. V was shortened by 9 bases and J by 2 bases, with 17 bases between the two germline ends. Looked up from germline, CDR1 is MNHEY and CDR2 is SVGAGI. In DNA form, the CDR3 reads TGTGCCAGTACCCAGGGGCCCCTGGGCAATCAGCCCCAGCATTTT. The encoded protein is CASTQGPLGNQPQHF.

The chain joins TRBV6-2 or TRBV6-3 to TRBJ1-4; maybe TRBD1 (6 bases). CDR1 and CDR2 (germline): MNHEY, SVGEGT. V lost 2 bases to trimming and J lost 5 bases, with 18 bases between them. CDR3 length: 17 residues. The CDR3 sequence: CASSYGFSGGANEKLFF. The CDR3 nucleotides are TGTGCCAGCAGTTACGGTTTTTCGGGGGGCGCCAATGAAAAACTGTTTTTT.

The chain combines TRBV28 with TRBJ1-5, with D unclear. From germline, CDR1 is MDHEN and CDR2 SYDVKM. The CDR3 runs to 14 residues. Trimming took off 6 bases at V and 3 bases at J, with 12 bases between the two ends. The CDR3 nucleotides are TGTGCCAGCAGGGGCGGGCCCCCCAATCAGCCCCAGCATTTT. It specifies CASRGGPPNQPQHF.

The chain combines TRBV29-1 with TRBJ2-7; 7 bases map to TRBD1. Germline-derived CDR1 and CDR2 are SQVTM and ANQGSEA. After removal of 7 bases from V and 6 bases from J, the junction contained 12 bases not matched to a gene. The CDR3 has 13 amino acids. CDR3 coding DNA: TGCAGCGCTGGGACAGTCCCTTTCGGCGAGCAGTACTTC. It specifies CSAGTVPFGEQYF.

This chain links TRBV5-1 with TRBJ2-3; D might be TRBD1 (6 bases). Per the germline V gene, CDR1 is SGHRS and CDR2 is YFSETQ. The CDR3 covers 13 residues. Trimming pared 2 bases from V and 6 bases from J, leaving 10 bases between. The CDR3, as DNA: TGCGCCAGCAGCTTCTGGGGGCGGGATACGCAGTATTTT. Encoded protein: CASSFWGRDTQYF.